This TCR beta chain is drawn from a study of blood T cell repertoires in COVID-19. Produced via immunoSEQ multiplex PCR; TCRdb's table is partial and in-frame only. The table shows 310,000 or so clones, with 86% occurring only once. Trimming took 3 bases from V and 3 from J, leaving 15 bases between them. The germline V gene has CDR1 KGHSH and CDR2 LQKENI. The CDR3 is 15 residues long. The receptor comes from a woman aged 18-29 years who had recovered from COVID-19. Source material: PBMCs or T cells enriched from blood (not recorded which). The chain recombines TRBV18 with TRBJ2-7; TRBD2 is a possible D gene (5 bases). CDR3 DNA: TGTGCCAGCTCACCCGGGCTCCGAGAGGGCTACGAGCAGTACTTC. Translated, it gives CASSPGLREGYEQYF.